Listed here are 21 T cell receptor beta chains from one sample, sequenced in a study of CD8 T cells in ankylosing spondylitis. MiXCR was run by TCRdb on the 5' RACE reads, yielding one entry per CDR3 protein. The data hold some 200,000 distinct CDR3 sequences, with approximately 24% observed a single time. Sequenced sample: blood, either unsorted or a sorted T cell fraction (not recorded which). The receptor set was obtained from a male donor with ankylosing spondylitis or in good health (not recorded which).

The chain uses TRBV18 and TRBJ1-5; D unresolved. Germline V gene sequence: CDR1 KGHSH, CDR2 LQKENI. V was clipped by 5 bases and J by 6 bases, with 8 bases between them. The CDR3 extends over 12 amino acids. CDR3 in amino acids: CASSVTGQPQHF. The CDR3 bases are TGTGCCAGCTCAGTAACGGGTCAGCCCCAGCATTTT.

The rearrangement joins TRBV29-1 to TRBJ2-7; the match to TRBD1 covers 8 bases. V shed 4 bases, J shed 5 bases, and the junction held 10 bases outside the gene matches. CDR1 and CDR2 (germline): SQVTM, ANQGSEA. This CDR3 is 14 amino acids long. The CDR3 protein is CSVVRNRGADEQYF. The CDR3 DNA sequence: TGCAGCGTTGTTAGAAACAGGGGGGCCGACGAGCAGTACTTC.

The gene calls are TRBV7-2 and TRBJ2-5; TRBD2 matches 14 bases. Germline-derived CDR1 and CDR2 are SGHTA and FQGNSA. This CDR3 has 16 residues. The V segment lost 1 base and the J segment 7 bases; nucleotides outside the gene matches: 5. The CDR3 here is CASSLGGLAGEGTQYF. The DNA for the CDR3 is TGTGCCAGCAGCTTAGGGGGACTAGCGGGAGAGGGGACCCAGTACTTC.

The sample holds many counts of this clonotype. The chain recombines TRBV7-6 with TRBJ1-2, with D maybe TRBD1 (6 bases). The CDR3 is 16 residues long. Germline V gene sequence: CDR1 SGHVS, CDR2 FNYEAQ. The V end was cut by 1 base, the J end by 6 bases, with 18 bases between. The chain's CDR3 is CASSLGRKAGVDGYTF. The CDR3 coding sequence is TGTGCCAGCAGCTTAGGGCGGAAGGCAGGGGTTGATGGCTACACCTTC.

This chain connects TRBV12-5 to TRBJ2-1; D uncertain. The CDR3 runs 11 residues. Germline CDR1 and CDR2: LGHNT and FRNRAP. The V end lost 7 bases, the J end lost 7 bases, and 8 bases lay between the germline ends. CDR3 residues: CASALANEQFF. In DNA form, the CDR3 reads TGTGCTAGTGCCCTCGCTAATGAGCAGTTCTTC.

In this sample, this clonotype turned up a few times. This sequence joins TRBV20-1 and TRBJ2-7; D is uncertain. Germline V gene sequence: CDR1 DFQATT, CDR2 SNEGSKA (reference sequence). The V gene lost 0 bases and the J gene lost 3 bases, with 9 bases spanning the gap. The CDR3 runs 13 residues. In DNA, the CDR3 is TGCAGTGCTAGAGAGCCAATCAACTACGAGCAGTACTTC. This encodes CSAREPINYEQYF.

This clonotype was recorded at least ten times. The chain joins TRBV30 to TRBJ2-7, with 12 bases matching TRBD2. J was trimmed by 3 bases and V by 0 bases; bases with no gene match: 0. Germline lookup yields CDR1 GTSNPN and CDR2 SVGIG (reference sequence). The CDR3 runs 14 residues. CDR3 region: CAWSVLAGGYEQYF. CDR3 coding DNA: TGTGCCTGGAGTGTACTAGCGGGAGGCTACGAGCAGTACTTC.

V usage is TRBV10-1 and J usage is TRBJ1-1; D is unresolved. The CDR3 extends over 14 amino acids. The ends were cut back, 3 bases at V and 5 bases at J, with 13 bases in the middle. Germline CDR1 and CDR2: WNHNN and SYGVQD (reference sequence). The CDR3 bases are TGCGCCAGCAGTGAAACGGCGAAAGCGACTGAAGCTTTCTTT. It encodes CASSETAKATEAFF.

This clonotype was observed at least ten times. V and J are TRBV5-1 and TRBJ2-7, with 7 bases aligning to TRBD1. CDR1 is SGHRS, CDR2 YFSETQ, per germline. J lost 0 bases, V lost 5 bases, and 11 bases had no gene match. This CDR3 is 16 amino acids long. The CDR3 protein is CASSLEGAALSYEQYF. For the CDR3, the DNA is TGCGCCAGCAGTCTCGAGGGGGCCGCCCTCTCCTACGAGCAGTACTTC.

This clonotype was seen many times. This rearrangement joins TRBV28 to TRBJ2-1, with D perhaps TRBD2 (6 bases). CDR1 MDHEN and CDR2 SYDVKM come from the germline V gene. This CDR3 is 15 amino acids long. The V gene lost 6 bases and the J gene lost 9 bases, with 21 bases spanning the gap. This CDR3 reads CASRGEGLGEGEQFF. The CDR3 DNA sequence: TGTGCCAGCAGGGGAGAGGGACTGGGTGAAGGTGAGCAGTTCTTC.

A few counts support this clonotype. V gene TRBV15 combines with J gene TRBJ2-3; D is possibly TRBD2 (5 bases). The V gene's germline CDR1 is LNHNV and CDR2 YYDKDF (reference sequence). The CDR3 runs to 15 residues. Trimming took 1 base from V and 11 from J, leaving 19 bases between them. The CDR3 spells CATSRVGSWKEEQYF. The DNA for the CDR3 is TGTGCCACCAGCAGAGTTGGTAGCTGGAAGGAGGAGCAGTATTTT.

V gene TRBV12-3 or TRBV12-4 combines with J gene TRBJ2-1, with 10 bases matching TRBD1. This CDR3 contains 16 residues. With V trimmed by 7 bases and J by 5 bases, 11 bases remained unmatched. CDR3 loop: CASTIVRGTGDNEQFF. The CDR3 DNA reads as TGTGCCAGCACCATTGTAAGGGGGACAGGGGACAATGAGCAGTTCTTC.

By share, this clonotype counts as medium-sized (0.01 to 0.1%). The chain has TRBV12-3 or TRBV12-4 and TRBJ2-3; D is ambiguous. With 4 bases removed from V and 2 bases from J, the gap between germline ends came to 4 bases. The CDR3 runs 12 residues. CDR3 region: CASSSFTDTQYF. In DNA form, the CDR3 reads TGTGCCAGCAGTTCTTTCACAGATACGCAGTATTTT.

This clonotype has more than one count but fewer than ten. The chain links TRBV4-2 to TRBJ1-6; D is perhaps TRBD1 (6 bases). Trimming took off 2 bases at V and 4 bases at J, with 12 bases between the two ends. The germline V gene encodes CDR1 LGHNA and CDR2 YNFKEQ. The length of the CDR3 is 16 residues. The CDR3 DNA is TGTGCCAGCAGCCAAACCGGACAGCATTATAATTCACCCCTCCACTTT. Its translation: CASSQTGQHYNSPLHF.

In this sample, this clonotype turned up many times. The V and J genes are TRBV6-1 and TRBJ1-1, with D tentatively TRBD1 (5 bases). The CDR3 has 15 residues. Germline CDR1 and CDR2: MNHNS and SASEGT. V was shortened by 8 bases and J by 2 bases, with 18 bases between the two germline ends. CDR3 loop: CASWGLGGANTEAFF. The CDR3 DNA is TGTGCCAGCTGGGGACTTGGAGGGGCTAACACTGAAGCTTTCTTT.

This clonotype was counted ten times or more. The V call is TRBV5-1, the J call TRBJ2-3; 8 nucleotides line up with TRBD2. The germline V gene encodes CDR1 SGHRS and CDR2 YFSETQ. The length of the CDR3 is 15 residues. The V segment lost 4 bases and the J segment 4 bases; nucleotides outside the gene matches: 8. The CDR3 sequence is CASSKAQREPDTQYF. The CDR3 nucleotides read TGCGCCAGCAGCAAGGCCCAGCGGGAGCCAGATACGCAGTATTTT.

Many counts were recorded for this clonotype. V usage is TRBV21-1 and J usage is TRBJ2-1; whether TRBD1, the table's D call, matches the DNA was not checked. TRBV21-1 is marked as a pseudogene. The CDR3 length is 16 residues. For the CDR3, the DNA is TGTGCCAGCAGCAAAAAACCCCCCGGATCTGGGAATGAGCAGTTCTTC. It specifies CASSKKPPGSGNEQFF.

This clonotype was counted a few times. The J gene is TRBJ2-1, the V gene TRBV12-3 or TRBV12-4; 10 nucleotides agree with TRBD2. The trim removed 6 bases at V and 6 bases at J, leaving 11 bases unmatched. The CDR3 contains 16 residues. The CDR3 loop is CASSSTGTSVGNEQFF. The CDR3 DNA reads TGTGCCAGCAGCAGCACCGGGACTAGCGTAGGCAATGAGCAGTTCTTC.

This clonotype was seen at least ten times. The chain has TRBV3-1 and TRBJ1-1; D unresolved. Trimming left V 0 bases short and J 6 bases short, with 11 bases between. Per germline, CDR1 LGHDT and CDR2 YNNKEL (reference sequence). The CDR3 consists of 14 residues. Written as DNA, the CDR3 is TGTGCCAGCAGCCAAGAGCCGGTAAAGGCTGAAGCTTTCTTT. Protein: CASSQEPVKAEAFF.

At least ten counts were recorded for this clonotype. V and J are TRBV3-1 and TRBJ2-2, with D unresolved. Trimming removed 5 bases from V and 4 bases from J, with 5 bases in between. The CDR3 runs 12 residues. Germline loops: CDR1 LGHDT, CDR2 YNNKEL (reference sequence). CDR3 sequence: CASSFATGELFF. The CDR3 DNA reads TGTGCCAGCAGCTTCGCCACCGGGGAGCTGTTTTTT.

This clonotype was counted at least ten times. V usage is TRBV5-1 and J usage is TRBJ2-5, with 11 bases identical to TRBD2. Germline CDR1 SGHRS, CDR2 YFSETQ. The CDR3 contains 14 residues. V lost 3 bases to trimming and J lost 3 bases; unmatched junction nucleotides: 1. CDR3 sequence reads: CASSSGLAEETQYF. CDR3 DNA sequence: TGCGCCAGCAGCTCGGGACTAGCGGAAGAGACCCAGTACTTC.